A single sample is the source of the 5 T cell receptor beta chains below, sequenced in a study of human T cells and chemical hapten exposure. Extraction of total RNA was performed on unfractionated whole blood. TCRdb recomputed calls from the 5' RACE reads with MiXCR, one row per CDR3 protein. This table holds 150,000 or so distinct CDR3 sequences, about 4% found once. The origin of the receptors is a female donor in good health.

This clonotype was counted only a few times. The chain uses TRBV5-1 and TRBJ2-5; D could derive from TRBD1 or TRBD2 (6 bases each). Trimming stripped 1 base from V and 5 bases from J, with 18 bases between. Germline V CDR1 and CDR2: SGHRS, YFSETQ. The CDR3 contains 16 residues. CDR3 DNA sequence: TGCGCCAGCAGCTTGAAGGCAGGGGAGGTTTATGAGACCCAGTACTTC. Its protein product is CASSLKAGEVYETQYF. Full variable domain (missing parts from reference TRBV5-1 and TRBJ2-5): KAGVTQTPRYLIKTRGQQVTLSCSPISGHRSVSWYQQTPGQGLQFLFEYFSETQRNKGNFPGRFSGRQFSNSRSEMNVSTLELGDSALYLCASSLKAGEVYETQYFGPGTRLLVL.

This clonotype occurred many times. This rearrangement joins TRBV12-3 or TRBV12-4 to TRBJ2-2; tentatively, D is TRBD2 (6 bases). The CDR3 runs to 14 residues. V dropped 3 bases and J dropped 1 base, with 6 bases sitting between them. The chain's CDR3 is CASSFGRNTGELFF. CDR3 nucleotides: TGTGCCAGCAGTTTCGGGAGGAACACCGGGGAGCTGTTTTTT.

As to this clonotype: One end of the junction fails to match germline, which may point to a read error. The rearrangement links TRBV27 to TRBJ2-7; TRBD1 matches 9 bases. Germline CDR1 reads MNHEY; CDR2 reads SMNVEV (reference sequence). The CDR3 is made up of 14 amino acids. CDR3 loop: CVSRSTGGSYEQYF. The CDR3 DNA reads as TGTGTCAGCAGGTCGACAGGGGGCTCCTACGAGCAGTACTTC.

This clonotype was found many times. CDR3 residues: CASSQLGPQPANYGYTF. The CDR3 DNA sequence: TGTGCCAGCAGCCAATTGGGCCCGCAACCAGCTAACTATGGCTACACCTTC. The rearrangement joins TRBV7-7 to TRBJ1-2; no clear D. Germline V gives CDR1 SSHAT, CDR2 FNYEAQ (reference sequence). This CDR3 contains 17 residues. The V gene lost 5 bases and the J gene lost 0 bases, with 19 bases spanning the gap.

The sample holds many counts of this clonotype. The germline gene is not matched at one end of the junction; a read error may be the cause. The chain joins TRBV20-1 to TRBJ1-1; D gene ambiguous. The CDR3 runs 11 residues. In germline, CDR1 is DFQATT, CDR2 SNEGSKA (reference sequence). Here the CDR3 reads CSAREDIQAFF. In DNA form, the CDR3 reads TGCAGTGCTCGAGAAGACATTCAAGCTTTCTTT.